The 5 T cell receptor beta chains below come from one sample, sequenced in a study of T-cell reconstitution after alpha-beta-depleted transplantation in children. Library preparation (for TCRbeta) was performed with unique molecular identifiers. MiXCR, run by TCRdb on the PCR reads, gives a single entry per CDR3 protein. The repertoire holds 150,000 to 200,000 distinct CDR3 sequences, with about 6.8% as singletons. The sequencing used PBMCs from the stem cell graft donor, collected from the stem cell graft. The receptors were sampled from a human donor who donated a stem cell graft to a child with Wiskott-Aldrich syndrome.

This clonotype has at least ten counts. The chain couples TRBV20-1 to TRBJ2-2; TRBD2 matches 10 bases. Germline assignment: CDR1 DFQATT and CDR2 SNEGSKA (reference sequence). The CDR3 runs 15 residues. Trimming at V came to 5 bases and at J to 0 bases, leaving 3 bases not matched to a gene. CDR3 amino acids: CSARAGGANTGELFF. DNA of the CDR3: TGCAGTGCTCGAGCGGGGGGGGCGAACACCGGGGAGCTGTTTTTT.

This rearrangement joins TRBV5-6 to TRBJ2-7; a possible D gene is TRBD2 (6 bases). The CDR3 runs 15 residues. Germline V lookup: CDR1 SGHDT, CDR2 YYEEEE. V lost 0 bases and J 2 bases, leaving 12 bases between the germline ends. The chain's CDR3 is CASSLGIGTPYEQYF. Written as DNA, the CDR3 is TGTGCCAGCAGCTTGGGGATAGGGACTCCCTACGAGCAGTACTTC.

There are many counts of this clonotype. The V gene is TRBV12-3 or TRBV12-4, the J gene TRBJ2-7; tentative D call: TRBD1 (5 bases). Trimming pared 8 bases from V and 6 bases from J, leaving 17 bases between. The CDR3 spans 13 residues. The CDR3 bases are TGTGCCAGCGGAGAACAGGCCATGGGCGAGCAGTACTTC. Its translation is CASGEQAMGEQYF.

This clonotype showed up many times. The chain combines TRBV4-1 with TRBJ2-1; D gene ambiguous. The V gene's germline CDR1 is MGHRA and CDR2 YSYEKL. Trimming removed 1 base from V and 7 bases from J, with 11 bases in between. The CDR3 covers 14 residues. The CDR3 sequence: CASSQGLLGNEQFF. The CDR3 DNA follows: TGCGCCAGCAGCCAAGGACTCCTAGGGAATGAGCAGTTCTTC.

This clonotype has at least ten counts. Here the CDR3 reads CASSSSGSYTGELFF. CDR3 DNA sequence: TGTGCCAGCAGTTCTAGCGGGAGTTACACCGGGGAGCTGTTTTTT. The chain couples TRBV28 to TRBJ2-2; 10 positions match TRBD2. Losses at the gene ends were 4 bases for V and 3 bases for J; bases not matched to a gene: 2. CDR1 MDHEN and CDR2 SYDVKM come from the germline V gene. The CDR3 consists of 15 residues.